The text below deals with one TCR beta chain. What this receptor recognizes is not known. The junction and the germline gene differ at one end; a read error may be behind it. The data belong to a study of breast tumors, draining lymph nodes, adjacent tissues (dated by TCRdb to about 2016). As for the study more broadly: The study compared TCR beta repertoires across tumor, adjacent nontumor tissue and axillary lymph nodes from breast cancer patients. The study was designed to assess the relationships and possible T-cell exchange between tumor, surrounding tissue and draining lymph node repertoires in human breast cancer. The study at large found these results: The data were considered consistent with most tumor T cells being derived from the lymph node and subsequently expanding within tumor tissue. Tumor T-cell repertoires showed less diversity than lymph node repertoires and more diversity than nontumor tissue repertoires, and tumor T-cell repertoires showed preferential V and J gene usage. The conclusion that tumor T cells originate in lymph nodes was framed as consistent with a hypothesis rather than directly demonstrated. Tumor and nontumor tissue repertoires were found to be significantly more similar in luminal-like than in basal-like breast cancer.

Lymph node samples were obtained from the axillary draining lymph nodes of breast cancer patients. TCRdb shows the sequencer as Illumina HiSeq 2000. Multiplex PCR amplification was used to build the TCR beta chain libraries. The amplified TCR beta chain products were analyzed by high-throughput sequencing. Clones were called with MiXCR by TCRdb after fastp trimmed the public reads at Q25, and only in-frame beta chains were retained. Each CDR3 protein appears once, grouped with its most common genes and DNA. The sample data list approximately 100,000 distinct CDR3 sequences, and around 30% of these were observed just once. Together, the top ten hold under 6% of the sample. Looking up the germline V gene yields CDR1 KGHDR and CDR2 SFDVKD. The CDR3 holds 18 amino acids from the cysteine to the phenylalanine. Only the CDR3 DNA stays, 54 bases, in frame from base 1.

Sequencing was done on a sample of axillary lymph node tissue. Recombination joined TRBV24-1 with TRBJ2-3; no D segment can be confidently identified. The TCR sequence derives from a female donor with breast cancer. Some clones in this sample may be carry-over from other donors' samples. The DNA is as follows: TGTGCCGCCAGTGATTATCGCGGTTCCTTAAGGATGGGAGATACGCAGTATTTT. It codes for CAASDYRGSLRMGDTQYF.